Presented here are 23 T cell receptor beta chains from one specimen sequenced in a study of T-cell reconstitution after alpha-beta-depleted transplantation in children. Unique molecular identifiers were used to barcode this TCRbeta library. TCRdb ran MiXCR on the PCR reads and lists one entry per CDR3 protein. The data contain around 410,000 distinct CDR3 sequences, 11% of them singletons. Sequenced here: PBMCs from the stem cell graft donor, sampled from the stem cell graft. All receptors come from a human donor who donated a stem cell graft to a child with acute myeloid leukemia.

The V gene is TRBV24-1, the J gene TRBJ1-5; TRBD1 is a possible D gene (5 bases). Trimming shortened V by 1 base and J by 3 bases, and 18 bases separated the two germline ends. CDR1 is KGHDR, CDR2 SFDVKD, per germline. The CDR3 runs 18 residues. Written as DNA, the CDR3 is TGTGCCACCAGTGATTTACGGCGGAGGGGTCCTTCCAATCAGCCCCAGCATTTT. Residues: CATSDLRRRGPSNQPQHF.

This clonotype was found a few times. Compared with germline, one end of the junction differs, possibly owing to a read error. The V call is TRBV28, the J call TRBJ2-1; unclear D gene. Germline CDR1 MDHEN, CDR2 SYDVKM. The CDR3 length is 14 residues. The CDR3 bases are TGTGCCAGCTGTTTGATCGACGGATACAATGAGCAGTTCTTC. Its translation is CASCLIDGYNEQFF.

This clonotype was observed a handful of times. The V and J genes are TRBV6-1 and TRBJ1-5, with D possibly TRBD1 on 5 matching bases. The CDR3 consists of 13 residues. CDR1 is MNHNS and CDR2 is SASEGT in the germline V gene. V gave up 6 bases and J gave up 2 bases, with 8 bases separating them. CDR3 sequence reads: CASRAGRNQPQHF. Here the CDR3 DNA reads TGTGCCAGCAGGGCAGGGCGCAATCAGCCCCAGCATTTT.

Ten or more counts support this clonotype. This sequence joins TRBV7-3 and TRBJ1-5, with 11 bases identical to TRBD1. Germline-derived CDR1 and CDR2 are SGHTA and FQGTGA. Trimming took 5 bases from V and 5 from J; bases not matched to a gene: 8. This CDR3 has 16 amino acids. The CDR3 nucleotides read TGTGCCAGCAGCCGCTTTTGGACAGGGGGCGATCAGCCCCAGCATTTT. As protein: CASSRFWTGGDQPQHF.

This clonotype was seen a handful of times. CDR3 in DNA: TGTGCCAGCAGGGACCCAGGATTCGAGTATGAGCAGTTCTTC. Amino acids: CASRDPGFEYEQFF. The chain has TRBV7-8 and TRBJ2-1; D ambiguous. With 6 bases removed from V and 8 bases from J, the gap between germline ends came to 17 bases. The germline gives CDR1 SGHVS, CDR2 FQNEAQ. The CDR3 totals 14 residues.

This clonotype was found many times. The chain has TRBV20-1 and TRBJ2-3; D is unresolved. CDR3 length: 15 amino acids. Germline V gives CDR1 DFQATT, CDR2 SNEGSKA (reference sequence). V was pared by 5 bases and J by 5 bases, with 20 bases between. In nucleotides, the CDR3 is TGCAGTGCTTCCCCCTTGATCACGGCCAGAGATACGCAGTATTTT. This codes for CSASPLITARDTQYF.

Only a few counts were recorded for this clonotype. V usage is TRBV12-5 and J usage is TRBJ1-2; D not certain. CDR1 and CDR2 (germline): LGHNT, FRNRAP. V lost 6 bases and J lost 2, with 4 bases in between. This CDR3 spans 11 amino acids. CDR3 DNA: TGTGCTAGTGGAAAGAACTATGGCTACACCTTC. Translating it yields CASGKNYGYTF.

This clonotype was seen only a few times. This chain uses TRBV7-2 with TRBJ1-2; no reliable D call. The CDR3 sequence is 14 residues long. The V end lost 1 base, the J end lost 8 bases, and 14 bases lay between the germline ends. Looked up from germline, CDR1 is SGHTA and CDR2 is FQGNSA. The CDR3 loop reads CASSLGPGVEGYTF. As DNA, the CDR3 is TGTGCCAGCAGCTTAGGGCCCGGAGTAGAGGGCTACACCTTC.

This clonotype was picked up many times. The rearrangement joins TRBV5-1 to TRBJ2-5, with 9 bases aligning to TRBD1. The V gene's germline CDR1 is SGHRS and CDR2 YFSETQ. CDR3 length: 14 amino acids. V dropped 3 bases and J dropped 5; count of bases not matched to a gene: 5. CDR3 amino acids: CASSWTGDRETQYF. The CDR3 nucleotides are TGCGCCAGCAGCTGGACAGGGGACCGTGAGACCCAGTACTTC.

V is TRBV3-1 and J is TRBJ2-7, with 7 bases that match TRBD1. CDR1 is LGHDT and CDR2 is YNNKEL in the germline V gene (reference sequence). The CDR3 extends over 15 amino acids. V gave up 4 bases and J gave up 0 bases; unmatched junction bases: 6. The CDR3: CASSRPGGPSYEQYV. The DNA for the CDR3 is TGTGCCAGCAGCCGTCCAGGGGGACCCTCCTACGAGCAGTACGTC.

At least ten counts were recorded for this clonotype. The CDR3 sequence is CSALSSGRFLYNEQFF. The CDR3 bases are TGCAGTGCCCTGTCGAGCGGGAGGTTTCTTTACAATGAGCAGTTCTTC. This sequence joins TRBV20-1 and TRBJ2-1, with TRBD2 matching 9 bases. Germline CDR1 DFQATT, CDR2 SNEGSKA (reference sequence). V was pared by 6 bases and J by 4 bases, with 13 bases of the junction left unmatched. The CDR3 contains 16 residues.

This clonotype has a count of ten or more. The rearrangement links TRBV5-1 to TRBJ1-2, with D maybe TRBD1 (5 bases). V lost 4 bases and J 10 bases, leaving 17 bases between the germline ends. The CDR3 spans 13 residues. Germline CDR1 is SGHRS and CDR2 is YFSETQ. CDR3 in amino acids: CASSPGDRRLYTF. The CDR3 nucleotides read TGCGCCAGCAGCCCTGGGGACCGTCGGCTCTACACCTTC. The full variable domain, its missing parts supplied by reference TRBV5-1 and TRBJ1-2, is KAGVTQTPRYLIKTRGQQVTLSCSPISGHRSVSWYQQTPGQGLQFLFEYFSETQRNKGNFPGRFSGRQFSNSRSEMNVSTLELGDSALYLCASSPGDRRLYTFGSGTRLTVV.

This chain links TRBV7-6 with TRBJ2-5; D is possibly TRBD2 (5 bases). Trimming stripped 5 bases from V and 1 base from J, with 11 bases between. There are 14 residues in the CDR3. In germline, CDR1 is SGHVS, CDR2 FNYEAQ. CDR3 in DNA: TGTGCCAGCAGCAGCACTAGTTTCCAAGAGACCCAGTACTTC. Protein: CASSSTSFQETQYF.

This clonotype was counted between two and nine times. The chain couples TRBV5-1 to TRBJ1-1; TRBD1 matches at 9 bases. With V trimmed by 4 bases and J by 5 bases, 9 bases remained unmatched. The CDR3 sequence is 15 residues long. From germline, CDR1 is SGHRS and CDR2 YFSETQ. The DNA for the CDR3 is TGCGCCAGCAGCACCGAGACAGGGGGAAGGACTGAAGCTTTCTTT. Translated, it gives CASSTETGGRTEAFF.

The chain is built from TRBV5-1 and TRBJ1-1; D is perhaps TRBD1 (5 bases). CDR3 size: 15 residues. Trimming cost V 4 bases and J 0 bases, with 13 bases left between them. Germline CDR1 SGHRS, CDR2 YFSETQ. The CDR3 nucleotides are TGCGCCAGCAGCGGAACGGGACGGTTGAACACTGAAGCTTTCTTT. This gives the protein CASSGTGRLNTEAFF. Using reference TRBV5-1 and TRBJ1-1 for the parts outside the CDR3, the full variable domain is KAGVTQTPRYLIKTRGQQVTLSCSPISGHRSVSWYQQTPGQGLQFLFEYFSETQRNKGNFPGRFSGRQFSNSRSEMNVSTLELGDSALYLCASSGTGRLNTEAFFGQGTRLTVV.

This clonotype has ten or more counts. This chain links TRBV25-1 with TRBJ2-7, with 7 bases identical to TRBD1. V dropped 6 bases and J dropped 1; count of bases not matched to a gene: 3. The CDR3 extends over 13 amino acids. Per germline, CDR1 MGHDK and CDR2 SYGVNS. The CDR3 nucleotides read TGTGCCAGCAGCCCGGGACAGTCCTACGAGCAGTACTTC. This translates into CASSPGQSYEQYF.

This clonotype was found a few times. The chain carries TRBV20-1 and TRBJ2-1; 8 bases are shared with TRBD2. V was pared by 1 base and J by 4 bases, with 6 bases of the junction left unmatched. CDR3 size: 15 residues. CDR1 is DFQATT and CDR2 is SNEGSKA in the germline V gene (reference sequence). The CDR3 is CSARVGLANYNEQFF. In DNA form, the CDR3 reads TGCAGTGCTAGAGTTGGACTAGCCAATTACAATGAGCAGTTCTTC.

The V and J genes are TRBV7-3 and TRBJ2-3, with a weak D call TRBD2 (7 bases). V shed 2 bases and J shed 4 bases, with 10 bases lying between them. Germline CDR1 is SGHTA and CDR2 is FQGTGA. This CDR3 region has 14 residues. The DNA for the CDR3 is TGTGCCAGCAGCTTACAGGGGAGGGCAGATACGCAGTATTTT. This gives the protein CASSLQGRADTQYF.

This clonotype was recorded at least ten times. V is TRBV3-1 and J is TRBJ1-5; tentative D call: TRBD1 (5 bases). The CDR3 length is 14 residues. With 6 bases removed from V and 5 bases from J, the gap between germline ends came to 14 bases. The germline gives CDR1 LGHDT, CDR2 YNNKEL (reference sequence). The CDR3 loop reads CASSPATGDQPQHF. As DNA, the CDR3 is TGTGCCAGCAGTCCCGCTACGGGGGATCAGCCCCAGCATTTT.

This sequence joins TRBV4-3 and TRBJ1-2; D is unresolved. This CDR3 has 13 amino acids. Trimming left V 0 bases short and J 5 bases short, with 7 bases between. Germline V gene sequence: CDR1 LGHNA, CDR2 YSLEER. DNA of the CDR3: TGCGCCAGCAGCCAAGATCAGTTTTATGGCTACACCTTC. Protein: CASSQDQFYGYTF.

There are a few counts of this clonotype. The CDR3 is CASSLSYKNSNQPQHF. Written as DNA, the CDR3 is TGTGCCAGCAGTTTAAGCTACAAGAATAGCAATCAGCCCCAGCATTTT. The V call is TRBV12-3 or TRBV12-4, the J call TRBJ1-5; D gene unclear. The CDR3 length is 16 residues. V was pared by 2 bases and J by 0 bases, with 11 bases between.

This clonotype was recorded a few times. The chain carries TRBV12-3 or TRBV12-4 and TRBJ2-1, with a tentative D call TRBD1 (6 bases). V was pared by 5 bases and J by 8 bases, with 16 bases between. The CDR3 is made up of 14 amino acids. Here the CDR3 DNA reads TGTGCCAGCAGTACCGGGGACACGGCTCATGAGCAGTTCTTC. Its protein is CASSTGDTAHEQFF.

This chain connects TRBV3-1 to TRBJ2-1; 7 bases align to TRBD2. Germline V gives CDR1 LGHDT, CDR2 YNNKEL (reference sequence). The trim removed 5 bases at V and 0 bases at J, leaving 10 bases unmatched. The CDR3 is made up of 17 amino acids. The CDR3 sequence is CASSTWGSGSSYNEQFF. CDR3 DNA sequence: TGTGCCAGCAGCACGTGGGGTAGCGGGTCCTCCTACAATGAGCAGTTCTTC.